These 25 T cell receptor beta chains were all obtained from the same sample, sequenced in a study of OX40 agonist ivuxolimab in advanced cancers. Some clones are missing from TCRdb's copy, which holds only in-frame ones; the method was immunoSEQ multiplex PCR. Here the sample spans approximately 100,000 clones, 80% to 90% being singletons. This material consisted of CD4+ or CD8+ T cells sorted from blood, taken in a trial of the OX40 agonist ivuxolimab. The receptors stem from an adult with an advanced solid tumor such as melanoma, head and neck, liver or kidney cancer.

V usage is TRBV7-2 and J usage is TRBJ2-7; 8 bases agree with TRBD1. V was clipped by 2 bases and J by 5 bases; unmatched bases: 5. In germline, CDR1 is SGHTA, CDR2 FQGNSA. The CDR3 contains 14 residues. CDR3 in amino acids: CASSLSRTGNEQYF. The DNA of the CDR3 is TGTGCCAGCAGCTTATCCCGGACAGGGAACGAGCAGTACTTC.

This clone has only one observation. The chain carries TRBV7-7 and TRBJ2-5; 13 bases align to TRBD2. Per the germline V gene, CDR1 is SSHAT and CDR2 is FNYEAQ (reference sequence). The CDR3 sequence is 15 residues long. J was trimmed by 4 bases and V by 5 bases; bases with no gene match: 4. The CDR3 spells CASSPGTSGVETQYF. The CDR3 region has the DNA TGTGCCAGCAGCCCCGGGACTAGCGGGGTAGAGACCCAGTACTTC.

V usage is TRBV5-1 and J usage is TRBJ2-3, with 7 bases identical to TRBD2. From germline, CDR1 is SGHRS and CDR2 YFSETQ. V trimming: 0 bases; J trimming: 1 base; junction bases outside the gene matches: 5. The CDR3 extends over 16 amino acids. The CDR3 DNA is TGCGCCAGCAGCTTGGACGGGGCGGGAGGCACAGATACGCAGTATTTT. It translates to CASSLDGAGGTDTQYF.

This rearrangement joins TRBV18 to TRBJ2-7; 12 positions agree with TRBD1. V lost 6 bases to trimming and J lost 3 bases; unmatched junction nucleotides: 12. The CDR3 runs 17 residues. Germline V gene sequence: CDR1 KGHSH, CDR2 LQKENI. The CDR3 loop is CASSRDRGRGVRYEQYF. For the CDR3, the DNA is TGTGCCAGCTCCCGGGACAGGGGGCGAGGGGTGCGCTACGAGCAGTACTTC.

This chain uses TRBV4-3 with TRBJ2-6; maybe TRBD1 (5 bases). Germline lookup yields CDR1 LGHNA and CDR2 YSLEER. The CDR3 is 15 amino acids. Trimming removed 2 bases at V and 4 bases at J, with 9 bases between. This chain's CDR3 is CASSQSRTGANVLTF. As DNA, the CDR3 is TGCGCCAGCAGCCAATCGAGGACAGGGGCCAACGTCCTGACTTTC.

The chain carries TRBV4-2 and TRBJ1-3; D gene ambiguous. The CDR3 is made up of 13 amino acids. Trimming pared 7 bases from V and 4 bases from J, leaving 11 bases between. Per the germline V gene, CDR1 is LGHNA and CDR2 is YNFKEQ. For the CDR3, the DNA is TGTGCCAGCAAAGGCAATGCGGGAAACACCATATATTTT. Its translation: CASKGNAGNTIYF.

V and J are TRBV5-1 and TRBJ1-1; TRBD1 is a possible D gene (6 bases). The germline gives CDR1 SGHRS, CDR2 YFSETQ. V was trimmed by 2 bases and J by 1 base, leaving 12 bases between them. This CDR3 region has 15 residues. The CDR3 reads CASSLDRPSNTEAFF. CDR3 DNA sequence: TGCGCCAGCAGCTTAGACAGGCCTTCGAACACTGAAGCTTTCTTT.

The CDR3 DNA reads as TGTGCCAGCTCTCCTCAATCCCTCGGAAATGGCTACACCTTC. Amino acid sequence: CASSPQSLGNGYTF. The rearrangement uses TRBV18 and TRBJ1-2; D is unresolved. V was pared by 6 bases and J by 6 bases, with 17 bases between. CDR1 and CDR2 (germline): KGHSH, LQKENI. The CDR3 is made up of 14 amino acids.

This chain links TRBV7-2 with TRBJ2-5; unclear D gene. With 3 bases removed from V and 2 bases from J, the gap between germline ends came to 10 bases. Germline assignment: CDR1 SGHTA and CDR2 FQGNSA. CDR3 length: 14 residues. CDR3 bases: TGTGCCAGCAGCTTTGGTCTACAACAAGAGACCCAGTACTTC. It codes for CASSFGLQQETQYF. Using reference TRBV7-2 and TRBJ2-5 for the parts outside the CDR3, the full variable domain is GAGVSQSPSNKVTEKGKDVELRCDPISGHTALYWYRQSLGQGLEFLIYFQGNSAPDKSGLPSDRFSAERTGGSVSTLTIQRTQQEDSAVYLCASSFGLQQETQYFGPGTRLLVL.

The chain employs TRBV4-3 and TRBJ1-6; D is possibly TRBD1 (6 bases). CDR3 length: 16 amino acids. The germline CDR1 and CDR2 sequences are LGHNA and YSLEER. Trimming cost V 1 base and J 8 bases, with 15 bases left between them. The chain's CDR3 is CASSQGTQGTYSPLHF. For the CDR3, the DNA is TGCGCCAGCAGCCAAGGGACTCAGGGGACATATTCACCCCTCCACTTT.

V usage is TRBV7-2 and J usage is TRBJ1-1; TRBD1 matches at 9 bases. This CDR3 contains 16 residues. V lost 5 bases and J lost 1; bases outside the gene matches: 8. Germline V CDR1 and CDR2: SGHTA, FQGNSA. The CDR3 spells CASSLRQGVANTEAFF. CDR3 nucleotide sequence: TGTGCCAGCAGCCTACGACAGGGGGTCGCGAACACTGAAGCTTTCTTT.

The rearrangement links TRBV6-1 to TRBJ1-2, with 9 positions matching TRBD1. The CDR3 has 16 residues. The V gene end was trimmed by 2 bases and the J gene end by 4 bases; junction bases not matched to a gene: 8. Germline loops: CDR1 MNHNS, CDR2 SASEGT. DNA of the CDR3: TGTGCCAGCAGTGAAAGGGTGACAGGGGGGTTCTATGGCTACACCTTC. Translation gives CASSERVTGGFYGYTF.

This rearrangement joins TRBV30 to TRBJ2-7; D is undetermined. Trimming cost V 3 bases and J 6 bases, with 9 bases left between them. Germline V lookup: CDR1 GTSNPN, CDR2 SVGIG (reference sequence). The length of the CDR3 is 11 residues. Written as DNA, the CDR3 is TGTGCCTGGAGACTCGTCTCCGAGCAGTACTTC. Encoded protein: CAWRLVSEQYF.

This chain uses TRBV5-6 with TRBJ1-6; possible D gene TRBD1, 5 bases. The length of the CDR3 is 14 residues. With 4 bases removed from V and 10 bases from J, the gap between germline ends came to 15 bases. CDR1 and CDR2 from the germline V gene are SGHDT and YYEEEE. The CDR3 sequence is CASSPPGGGSPLHF. Here the CDR3 DNA reads TGTGCCAGCAGCCCGCCTGGGGGAGGATCACCCCTCCACTTT.

The V call is TRBV28, the J call TRBJ1-2, with a tentative D call TRBD1 (5 bases). Germline values: CDR1 MDHEN, CDR2 SYDVKM. Trimming cost V 4 bases and J 4 bases, with 10 bases left between them. The CDR3 contains 13 residues. CDR3 sequence reads: CASSSGTTYGYTF. The CDR3 DNA reads as TGTGCCAGCAGTTCCGGGACCACCTATGGCTACACCTTC.

This clone was seen only once. This sequence joins TRBV13 and TRBJ1-3; possibly TRBD1 for D (6 bases). V lost 2 bases to trimming and J lost 3 bases, with 8 bases between them. Germline CDR1 and CDR2: PRHDT and FYEKMQ (reference sequence). This CDR3 has 14 amino acids. The CDR3 nucleotides read TGTGCCAGCAGCTTAAGAGGGGGTGGAAACACCATATATTTT. Protein product: CASSLRGGGNTIYF. Drawing the rest from reference TRBV13 and TRBJ1-3, the complete variable domain is AAGVIQSPRHLIKEKRETATLKCYPIPRHDTVYWYQQGPGQDPQFLISFYEKMQSDKGSIPDRFSAQQFSDYHSELNMSSLELGDSALYFCASSLRGGGNTIYFGEGSWLTVV.

The chain has TRBV28 and TRBJ2-7; D is unresolved. CDR1 MDHEN and CDR2 SYDVKM come from the germline V gene. This CDR3 has 15 residues. V was cut by 5 bases and J by 5 bases, with 19 bases left in between. The CDR3 DNA reads TGTGCCAGCAGTATTCTAGGCCAGGTCTTAAACGAGCAGTACTTC. Translating it yields CASSILGQVLNEQYF.

This clone was counted between two and nine times. The V call is TRBV19, the J call TRBJ2-7, with TRBD1 as a possible D gene (6 bases). Germline V lookup: CDR1 LNHDA, CDR2 SQIVND (reference sequence). Trimming cost V 6 bases and J 4 bases, with 10 bases left between them. The CDR3 is 12 amino acids. The CDR3 sequence: CASSSDSYEQYF. In nucleotides, the CDR3 is TGTGCCAGTAGCTCGGACAGTTACGAGCAGTACTTC. The full variable domain, completed using reference TRBV19 and TRBJ2-7, is DGGITQSPKYLFRKEGQNVTLSCEQNLNHDAMYWYRQDPGQGLRLIYYSQIVNDFQKGDIAEGYSVSREKKESFPLTVTSAQKNPTAFYLCASSSDSYEQYFGPGTRLTVT.

The chain combines TRBV21-1 with TRBJ2-5; TRBD2, the table's D call, lacks a check against the DNA. TRBV21-1 is shown as a pseudogene. The CDR3 spans 16 residues. CDR3 DNA: TGTGCCAGCAGCAAACAGACTAGCGGGGGCGAGGAGACCCAGTACTTC. It codes for CASSKQTSGGEETQYF.

This chain connects TRBV27 to TRBJ2-7; D possibly corresponds to TRBD1 (5 bases). The CDR3 has 18 amino acids. V lost 1 base and J lost 4, with 23 bases in between. Germline-derived CDR1 and CDR2 are MNHEY and SMNVEV (reference sequence). For the CDR3, the DNA is TGTGCCAGCAGTTTATTTGCCCAGGCCTCGGGCAGGGAATACGAGCAGTACTTC. It yields the protein CASSLFAQASGREYEQYF.

This chain uses TRBV19 with TRBJ2-2; TRBD1 matches 8 bases. V lost 5 bases, J lost 3 bases, and 5 bases stayed unmatched. The CDR3 runs to 15 residues. Germline V lookup: CDR1 LNHDA, CDR2 SQIVND (reference sequence). The CDR3 spells CASSQGARDTGELFF. The CDR3 DNA is TGTGCCAGTAGTCAGGGGGCGCGGGACACCGGGGAGCTGTTTTTT.

V gene TRBV27 combines with J gene TRBJ2-7, with 7 bases fitting TRBD1. From germline, CDR1 is MNHEY and CDR2 SMNVEV (reference sequence). Losses at the gene ends were 8 bases for V and 3 bases for J; bases not matched to a gene: 4. The CDR3 runs 12 residues. The CDR3 spells CASRDRVYEQYF. The CDR3 DNA is TGTGCCAGCCGGGACAGAGTCTACGAGCAGTACTTC.

The chain is built from TRBV6-6 and TRBJ1-6; 7 positions agree with TRBD1. V trimming: 0 bases; J trimming: 7 bases; junction bases outside the gene matches: 3. CDR3 size: 15 residues. Looked up from germline, CDR1 is MNHNY and CDR2 is SVGAGI (reference sequence). The CDR3: CASSYSYRGNSPLHF. The CDR3 region has the DNA TGTGCCAGCAGTTACTCGTACAGGGGCAATTCACCCCTCCACTTT.

This sequence joins TRBV28 and TRBJ2-6; D might be TRBD1 (5 bases). Germline V lookup: CDR1 MDHEN, CDR2 SYDVKM. The V and J ends lost 6 bases and 16 bases respectively, with 19 bases between them. This CDR3 is 13 amino acids long. Here the CDR3 reads CASSPRRSRVLTF. CDR3 DNA: TGTGCCAGCAGCCCTCGAAGAAGCAGGGTTCTGACTTTC.

This clone was counted once. This sequence joins TRBV27 and TRBJ1-4; 10 positions agree with TRBD1. Germline CDR1 MNHEY, CDR2 SMNVEV (reference sequence). V was pared by 5 bases and J by 8 bases, with 8 bases of the junction left unmatched. This CDR3 region has 15 residues. The CDR3 nucleotides read TGTGCCAGCAGTCCATGGGACAGGGGCCCGGAAAAACTGTTTTTT. As protein: CASSPWDRGPEKLFF.